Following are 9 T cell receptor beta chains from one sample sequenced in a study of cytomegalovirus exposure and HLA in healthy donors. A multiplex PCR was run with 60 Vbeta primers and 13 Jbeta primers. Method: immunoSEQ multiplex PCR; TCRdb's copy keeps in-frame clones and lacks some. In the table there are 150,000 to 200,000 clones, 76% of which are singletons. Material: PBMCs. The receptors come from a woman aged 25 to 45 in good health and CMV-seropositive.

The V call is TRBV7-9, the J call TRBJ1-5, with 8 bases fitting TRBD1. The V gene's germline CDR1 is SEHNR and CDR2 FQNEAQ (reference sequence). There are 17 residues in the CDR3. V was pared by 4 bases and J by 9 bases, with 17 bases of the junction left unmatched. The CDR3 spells CASSSTGAGGPGGPQHF. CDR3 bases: TGTGCCAGCAGCTCCACAGGGGCAGGGGGCCCCGGCGGGCCCCAGCATTTT.

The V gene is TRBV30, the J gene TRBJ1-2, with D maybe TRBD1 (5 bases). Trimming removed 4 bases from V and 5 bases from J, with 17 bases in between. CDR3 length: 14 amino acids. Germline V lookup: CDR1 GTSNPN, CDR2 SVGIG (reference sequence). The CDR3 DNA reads TGTGCCTGGATTCCGCCAGGGCCTGGGTATGGCTACACCTTC. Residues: CAWIPPGPGYGYTF.

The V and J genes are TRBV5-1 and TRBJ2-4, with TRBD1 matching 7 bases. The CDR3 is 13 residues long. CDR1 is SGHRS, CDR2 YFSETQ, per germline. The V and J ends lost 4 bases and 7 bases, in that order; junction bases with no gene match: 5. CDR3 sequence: CASSQGQRNIQYF. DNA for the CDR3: TGCGCCAGCAGCCAGGGACAGCGGAACATTCAGTACTTC. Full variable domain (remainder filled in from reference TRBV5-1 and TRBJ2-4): KAGVTQTPRYLIKTRGQQVTLSCSPISGHRSVSWYQQTPGQGLQFLFEYFSETQRNKGNFPGRFSGRQFSNSRSEMNVSTLELGDSALYLCASSQGQRNIQYFGAGTRLSVL.

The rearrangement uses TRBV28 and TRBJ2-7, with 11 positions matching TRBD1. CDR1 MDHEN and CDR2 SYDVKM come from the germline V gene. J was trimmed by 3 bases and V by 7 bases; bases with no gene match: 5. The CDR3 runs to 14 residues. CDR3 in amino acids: CASILGTGGYEQYF. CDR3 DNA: TGTGCCAGCATCCTCGGGACAGGGGGCTACGAGCAGTACTTC.

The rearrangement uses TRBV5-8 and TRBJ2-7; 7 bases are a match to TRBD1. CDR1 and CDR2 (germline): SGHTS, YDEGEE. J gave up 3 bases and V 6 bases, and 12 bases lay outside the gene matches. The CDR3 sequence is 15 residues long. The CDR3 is CASTRDGDSYYEQYF. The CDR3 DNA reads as TGTGCCAGCACCCGAGACGGGGACAGCTACTACGAGCAGTACTTC.

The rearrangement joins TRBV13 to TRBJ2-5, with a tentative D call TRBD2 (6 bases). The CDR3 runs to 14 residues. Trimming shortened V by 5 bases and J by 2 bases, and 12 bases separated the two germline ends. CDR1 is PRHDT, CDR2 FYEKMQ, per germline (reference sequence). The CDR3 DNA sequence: TGTGCCAGCAGCCTAGCCCGGGGGCAAGAGACCCAGTACTTC. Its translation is CASSLARGQETQYF.

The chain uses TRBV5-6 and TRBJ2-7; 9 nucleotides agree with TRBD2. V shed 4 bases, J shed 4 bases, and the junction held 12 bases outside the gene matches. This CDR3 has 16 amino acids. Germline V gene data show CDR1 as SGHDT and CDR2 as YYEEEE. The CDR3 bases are TGTGCCAGCAGCAGGGTAGCGGGGGCCCTTCGATACGAGCAGTACTTC. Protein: CASSRVAGALRYEQYF.

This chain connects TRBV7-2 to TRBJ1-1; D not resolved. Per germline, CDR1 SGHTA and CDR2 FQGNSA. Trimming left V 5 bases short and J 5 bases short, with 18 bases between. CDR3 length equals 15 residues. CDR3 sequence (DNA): TGTGCCAGCAGCCCCTTGGAAAGGGCGGGGACTGAAGCTTTCTTT. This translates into CASSPLERAGTEAFF. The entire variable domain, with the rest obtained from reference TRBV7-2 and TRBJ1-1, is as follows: GAGVSQSPSNKVTEKGKDVELRCDPISGHTALYWYRQSLGQGLEFLIYFQGNSAPDKSGLPSDRFSAERTGGSVSTLTIQRTQQEDSAVYLCASSPLERAGTEAFFGQGTRLTVV.

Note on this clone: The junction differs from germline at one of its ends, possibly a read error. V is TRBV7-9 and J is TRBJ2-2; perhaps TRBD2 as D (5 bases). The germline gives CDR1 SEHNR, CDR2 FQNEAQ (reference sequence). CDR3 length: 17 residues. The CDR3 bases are TGTGCCAGCAGCTTAGCGTTGTTGATTACGAACACCGGGGAGCTGCTTTTT. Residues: CASSLALLITNTGELLF.